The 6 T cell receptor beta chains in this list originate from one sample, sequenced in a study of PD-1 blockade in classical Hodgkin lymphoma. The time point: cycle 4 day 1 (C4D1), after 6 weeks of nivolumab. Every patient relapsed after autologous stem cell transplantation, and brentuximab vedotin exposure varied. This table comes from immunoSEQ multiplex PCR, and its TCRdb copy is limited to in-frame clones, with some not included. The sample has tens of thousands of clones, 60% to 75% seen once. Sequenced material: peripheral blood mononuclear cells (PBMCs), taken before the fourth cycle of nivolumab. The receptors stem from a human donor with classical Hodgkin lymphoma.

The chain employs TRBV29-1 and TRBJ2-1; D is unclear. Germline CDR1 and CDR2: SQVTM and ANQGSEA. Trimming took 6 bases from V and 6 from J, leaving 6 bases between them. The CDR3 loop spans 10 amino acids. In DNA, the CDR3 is TGCAGCGTCTACCCCAATGAGCAGTTCTTC. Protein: CSVYPNEQFF.

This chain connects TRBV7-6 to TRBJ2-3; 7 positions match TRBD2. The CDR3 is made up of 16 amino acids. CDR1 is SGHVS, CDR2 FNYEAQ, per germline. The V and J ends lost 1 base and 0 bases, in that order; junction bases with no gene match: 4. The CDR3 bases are TGTGCCAGCAGCTTAGGGGACTACGTGAGCACAGATACGCAGTATTTT. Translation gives CASSLGDYVSTDTQYF.

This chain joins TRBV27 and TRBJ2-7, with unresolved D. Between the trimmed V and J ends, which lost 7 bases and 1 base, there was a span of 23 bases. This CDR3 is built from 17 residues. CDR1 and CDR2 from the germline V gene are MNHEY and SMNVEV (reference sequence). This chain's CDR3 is CASNTPSGFQQSYEQYF. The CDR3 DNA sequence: TGTGCCAGCAATACCCCTTCAGGCTTCCAGCAATCCTACGAGCAGTACTTC.

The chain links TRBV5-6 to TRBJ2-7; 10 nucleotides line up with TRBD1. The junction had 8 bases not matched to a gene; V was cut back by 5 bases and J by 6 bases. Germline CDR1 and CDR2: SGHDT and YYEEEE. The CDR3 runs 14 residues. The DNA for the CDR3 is TGTGCCAGCAGGCGCGGGACAGGGGTCGGCGAGCAGTACTTC. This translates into CASRRGTGVGEQYF.

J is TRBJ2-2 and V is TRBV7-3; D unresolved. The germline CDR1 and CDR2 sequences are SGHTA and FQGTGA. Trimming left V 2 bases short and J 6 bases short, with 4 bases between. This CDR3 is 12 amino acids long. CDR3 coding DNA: TGTGCCAGCAGCTTAGAAGCCGGGGAGCTGTTTTTT. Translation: CASSLEAGELFF.

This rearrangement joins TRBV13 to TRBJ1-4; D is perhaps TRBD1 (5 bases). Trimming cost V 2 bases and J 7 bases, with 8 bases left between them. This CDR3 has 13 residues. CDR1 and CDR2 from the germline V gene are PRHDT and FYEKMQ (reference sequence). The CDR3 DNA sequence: TGTGCCAGCAGCTTATACGGGGGTGAAAAACTGTTTTTT. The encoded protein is CASSLYGGEKLFF. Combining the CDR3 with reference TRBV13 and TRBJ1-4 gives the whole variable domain AAGVIQSPRHLIKEKRETATLKCYPIPRHDTVYWYQQGPGQDPQFLISFYEKMQSDKGSIPDRFSAQQFSDYHSELNMSSLELGDSALYFCASSLYGGEKLFFGSGTQLSVL.